The clone carrying this T cell receptor (beta chain) has ten or more counts. Germline CDR1 and CDR2: DFQATT and SNEGSKA (reference sequence). The CDR3 is made up of 16 amino acids. V lost 5 bases and J lost 2, with 22 bases in between. Time point noted: healthy volunteer bleed at 6 weeks. Someone pulled total RNA out of unfractionated whole blood. The data stem from a study of human T cells and chemical hapten exposure. Study-level information: Small differences in pooled library volume mainly drove the variation in TCR yields per sample.

In the library, unique molecular identifiers were attached to individual cDNA molecules. Each CDR3 protein is one row after TCRdb ran MiXCR on the RACE reads. The sample carries tens of thousands of distinct CDR3 sequences, roughly 5% recorded once. V usage is TRBV20-1 and J usage is TRBJ2-7, with D maybe TRBD1 (5 bases). Sequencing was performed on whole blood. The sequence derives from a human donor in good health. Some clones in this sample may be carry-over from other donors' samples. The CDR3 protein is CSAAQGSRPITYEQYF. CDR3 DNA sequence: TGCAGTGCTGCCCAGGGCTCAAGACCGATTACCTACGAGCAGTACTTC.